Below, one TCR beta chain is given with its context. V shed 2 bases and J shed 0 bases, with 11 bases lying between them. This CDR3 comprises 17 residues. Per germline, CDR1 MNHEY and CDR2 SMNVEV (reference sequence). Authors' data handling: Counts of nucleated cells, estimated from reference gene primer amplification, were obtained. TCRdb keeps only in-frame clones here, not all; method: immunoSEQ multiplex PCR. That table is the source of V, J and clone size, and D and trimming were worked out from the DNA. The sample has 110,000 or so clones; more than 80% are singletons. The data stem from a study of blood T cell repertoires in COVID-19.

Source material: peripheral blood. This chain joins TRBV27 and TRBJ1-6; no firm D call. The origin of this receptor is a woman in her sixties with COVID-19, enrolled during active disease. DNA for the CDR3: TGTGCCAGCAGTTTACGGGAGCTAAGCTCCTATAATTCACCCCTCCACTTT. Protein: CASSLRELSSYNSPLHF.